Listed here are 21 T cell receptor beta chains from one sample, sequenced in a study of cytomegalovirus exposure and HLA in healthy donors (TCRdb year 2017). Libraries were prepared through the immunoSEQ multiplex PCR assay. A mixture of 60 forward primers for TCR Vbeta segments and 13 reverse primers for TCR Jbeta segments was used in the multiplex PCR. TCRdb's version of the immuneACCESS table is confined to in-frame rearrangements and falls short of the full clone set. An unresolved V gene accounts for under half of the shortfall where checked; the remainder is of unknown origin. Across this sample there are about 110,000 clones, with approximately 83% seen only once. More than 1.5% of the sample is taken by the ten largest. The sequenced material came from PBMCs. The origin of the receptors is a man in his forties in good health and CMV-seronegative.

CDR3 in amino acids: CASPPGRQNTEAFF. In DNA form, the CDR3 reads TGTGCCAGCCCCCCAGGGCGTCAGAACACTGAAGCTTTCTTT. The gene calls are TRBV28 and TRBJ1-1; D possibly corresponds to TRBD1 (5 bases). V was pared by 8 bases and J by 1 base, with 14 bases between. This CDR3 has 14 amino acids. Germline CDR1 MDHEN, CDR2 SYDVKM.

The rearrangement uses TRBV5-1 and TRBJ1-2; 10 bases are shared with TRBD1. V shed 0 bases and J 8 bases; nucleotides not matched to a gene: 4. CDR3 length equals 14 residues. Looked up from germline, CDR1 is SGHRS and CDR2 is YFSETQ. The DNA for the CDR3 is TGCGCCAGCAGCTTGGGACAGGGGGCGGCAGGCTACACCTTC. Protein: CASSLGQGAAGYTF.

The V gene is TRBV11-2, the J gene TRBJ2-3; D is ambiguous. Germline CDR1 is SGHAT and CDR2 is FQNNGV. Trimming cost V 5 bases and J 2 bases, with 11 bases left between them. CDR3 size: 14 residues. CDR3 region: CASSPRHPTDTQYF. CDR3 nucleotide sequence: TGTGCCAGCAGCCCTCGACACCCCACAGATACGCAGTATTTT.

The chain links TRBV5-4 to TRBJ2-6, with D possibly being TRBD2 (6 bases). The germline V gene encodes CDR1 SGHNT and CDR2 YYREEE (reference sequence). Deletions cut 3 bases from V and 4 bases from J, with 14 bases between. The CDR3 is 16 amino acids. CDR3 DNA: TGTGCCAGCAGCTCGCCGCGGGGCTACGGGGCCAACGTCCTGACTTTC. Encoded protein: CASSSPRGYGANVLTF.

The chain has TRBV6-5 and TRBJ1-4, with 7 positions matching TRBD1. V lost 4 bases to trimming and J lost 7 bases; unmatched junction nucleotides: 6. The germline V gene has CDR1 MNHEY and CDR2 SVGAGI. This CDR3 has 14 residues. In DNA form, the CDR3 reads TGTGCCAGCAGTTTGACAGGGTTTTCTGAAAAACTGTTTTTT. Protein sequence: CASSLTGFSEKLFF.

This clone was detected only a few times. The sample has other DNA sequences that encode this CDR3 too. J is TRBJ1-5 and V is TRBV19, with D uncertain. Germline-derived CDR1 and CDR2 are LNHDA and SQIVND (reference sequence). V lost 5 bases and J 7 bases, leaving 6 bases between the germline ends. The CDR3 spans 11 residues. The CDR3, as DNA: TGTGCCAGTAGTCGAGGCCAGCCCCAGCATTTT. Amino acids: CASSRGQPQHF.

V usage is TRBV5-1 and J usage is TRBJ2-7, with D possibly TRBD1 on 6 matching bases. The CDR3 totals 16 residues. The V gene's germline CDR1 is SGHRS and CDR2 YFSETQ. Trimming took 1 base from V and 3 from J, leaving 17 bases between them. The CDR3 coding sequence is TGCGCCAGCAGCTTGTACCCTAGGGGGAACATCTACGAGCAGTACTTC. Amino acids: CASSLYPRGNIYEQYF. Full variable domain (missing parts from reference TRBV5-1 and TRBJ2-7): KAGVTQTPRYLIKTRGQQVTLSCSPISGHRSVSWYQQTPGQGLQFLFEYFSETQRNKGNFPGRFSGRQFSNSRSEMNVSTLELGDSALYLCASSLYPRGNIYEQYFGPGTRLTVT.

The CDR3 sequence is CAWEKTGGKTEAFF. CDR3 coding DNA: TGTGCCTGGGAAAAGACAGGGGGAAAAACTGAAGCTTTCTTT. The chain combines TRBV30 with TRBJ1-1, with 9 positions matching TRBD1. CDR1 is GTSNPN and CDR2 is SVGIG in the germline V gene (reference sequence). There are 14 residues in the CDR3. V gave up 5 bases and J gave up 5 bases; unmatched junction bases: 9. Supplemented by reference TRBV30 and TRBJ1-1, the full variable domain reads SQTIHQWPATLVQPVGSPLSLECTVEGTSNPNLYWYRQAAGRGLQLLFYSVGIGQISSEVPQNLSASRPQDRQFILSSKKLLLSDSGFYLCAWEKTGGKTEAFFGQGTRLTVV.

The chain joins TRBV6-6 to TRBJ2-7; 8 bases align to TRBD1. Trimming removed 4 bases from V and 6 bases from J; junction bases left unmatched: 11. Germline V CDR1 and CDR2: MNHNY, SVGAGI (reference sequence). The CDR3 totals 15 residues. The CDR3 loop reads CASSSQGGALGEQYF. The CDR3 nucleotides read TGTGCCAGCAGTTCACAGGGGGGAGCCCTTGGCGAGCAGTACTTC.

This rearrangement joins TRBV5-1 to TRBJ2-1; TRBD2 is a possible D gene (5 bases). Germline CDR1 and CDR2: SGHRS and YFSETQ. The CDR3 loop spans 12 amino acids. Trimming took off 7 bases at V and 3 bases at J, with 8 bases between the two ends. CDR3 sequence (DNA): TGCGCCAGCCGGGCGGGCTACAATGAGCAGTTCTTC. This translates into CASRAGYNEQFF.

The gene calls are TRBV2 and TRBJ1-2; no reliable D call. The CDR3 consists of 15 residues. CDR1 SNHLY and CDR2 FYNNEI come from the germline V gene. The V end lost 7 bases, the J end lost 0 bases, and 15 bases lay between the germline ends. Here the CDR3 reads CASTLETGTNYGYTF. Here the CDR3 DNA reads TGTGCCAGCACTTTGGAGACGGGGACTAACTATGGCTACACCTTC.

This rearrangement joins TRBV7-2 to TRBJ1-2; 9 bases line up with TRBD1. The trim removed 4 bases at V and 8 bases at J, leaving 11 bases unmatched. This CDR3 is 15 amino acids long. Per the germline V gene, CDR1 is SGHTA and CDR2 is FQGNSA. The DNA of the CDR3 is TGTGCCAGCAGCTCCAACCAGAGGACAGGGGTCGGCTACACCTTC. This gives the protein CASSSNQRTGVGYTF.

This clone was picked up a small number of times. CDR3 sequence reads: CASSFRRGLNQPQHF. The CDR3 DNA reads TGTGCCAGCAGCTTCCGCAGGGGGCTTAATCAGCCCCAGCATTTT. The chain links TRBV5-6 to TRBJ1-5, with 8 bases fitting TRBD1. V lost 2 bases to trimming and J lost 4 bases; unmatched junction nucleotides: 5. Germline values: CDR1 SGHDT, CDR2 YYEEEE. The CDR3 has 15 residues.

The chain recombines TRBV5-1 with TRBJ2-5, with D tentatively TRBD2 (6 bases). CDR1 SGHRS and CDR2 YFSETQ come from the germline V gene. V was clipped by 4 bases and J by 4 bases, with 11 bases between them. The CDR3 consists of 13 residues. Here the CDR3 DNA reads TGCGCCAGCAGCAGGGGACTGTTAGAGACCCAGTACTTC. It yields the protein CASSRGLLETQYF.

This chain joins TRBV27 and TRBJ2-5, with D uncertain. The CDR3 length is 14 residues. Germline CDR1 MNHEY, CDR2 SMNVEV (reference sequence). The V end was cut by 5 bases, the J end by 0 bases, with 10 bases between. Here the CDR3 reads CASSSSGYQETQYF. CDR3 sequence (DNA): TGTGCCAGCAGTAGCTCAGGTTACCAAGAGACCCAGTACTTC.

This rearrangement joins TRBV6-5 to TRBJ2-7; D is undetermined. Trimming pared 0 bases from V and 6 bases from J, leaving 12 bases between. Germline CDR1 MNHEY, CDR2 SVGAGI. This CDR3 has 14 residues. CDR3 nucleotides: TGTGCCAGCAGTTACTCGGCAGACTCGGGCGAGCAGTACTTC. Its translation: CASSYSADSGEQYF.

The genes are TRBV4-1 and TRBJ2-7, with 7 nucleotides matching TRBD1. The germline gives CDR1 MGHRA, CDR2 YSYEKL. The V segment lost 0 bases and the J segment 3 bases; nucleotides outside the gene matches: 20. The CDR3 has 20 amino acids. The CDR3: CASSQDVGSGGTVTNYEQYF. DNA for the CDR3: TGCGCCAGCAGCCAAGACGTGGGTTCTGGTGGGACAGTGACCAACTACGAGCAGTACTTC.

This clone was seen a single time. The chain links TRBV19 to TRBJ1-1; D not certain. The CDR3 has 15 residues. The V end was cut by 1 base, the J end by 1 base, with 10 bases between. CDR1 LNHDA and CDR2 SQIVND come from the germline V gene (reference sequence). The CDR3 sequence: CASSIGRGENTEAFF. The CDR3 region has the DNA TGTGCCAGTAGTATAGGGCGGGGAGAGAACACTGAAGCTTTCTTT.

The DNA of the CDR3 is TGTGCCAGCAGCTTGGCCCCCGGCTCCTACGAGCAGTACTTC. Encoded protein: CASSLAPGSYEQYF. J is TRBJ2-7 and V is TRBV5-5, with D uncertain. Trimming took off 0 bases at V and 0 bases at J, with 7 bases between the two ends. The CDR3 covers 14 residues. CDR1 is SGHKS and CDR2 is YYEKEE in the germline V gene (reference sequence).

CDR3 residues: CASSEAGNAQPQHF. CDR3 bases: TGTGCCAGCAGTGAAGCCGGGAATGCTCAGCCCCAGCATTTT. This sequence joins TRBV2 and TRBJ1-5; no clear D gene. CDR3 length equals 14 residues. Trimming took 0 bases from V and 6 from J, leaving 9 bases between them. CDR1 and CDR2 (germline): SNHLY, FYNNEI.

The rearrangement joins TRBV7-8 to TRBJ1-5; D call uncertain. V was shortened by 4 bases and J by 7 bases, with 20 bases between the two germline ends. CDR3 length equals 16 residues. The germline V gene encodes CDR1 SGHVS and CDR2 FQNEAQ. The CDR3 loop reads CASSYLNRGVDQPQHF. CDR3 nucleotides: TGTGCCAGCAGCTACCTCAATCGGGGTGTGGACCAGCCCCAGCATTTT.